This paragraph covers one T cell receptor beta chain sequence. Antigen unknown. V lost 0 bases and J lost 5, with 12 bases in between. Germline CDR1 and CDR2: LGHDT and YNNKEL (reference sequence). This CDR3 contains 15 residues. The sample comes from a study of post-analysis software for immune sequencing data. Overall study: Progressive-relapsing, secondary progressive and relapsing-remitting multiple sclerosis were among the disease courses included.

Whole-study findings and limits: When patients were compared with controls, a handful of TRBV segments were more frequent, TRBV5-6, TRBV5-1 and TRBV20-1 among them.

Built from TCR beta cDNA, the libraries had unique molecular identifiers in them. Roughly 500,000 cDNA molecules were obtained from roughly 1.1 to 9.2 million T cells. Each CDR3 protein is one row after TCRdb ran MiXCR on the PCR reads. The sample lists hundreds of thousands of distinct CDR3 sequences, 55% to 60% occurring once. The rearrangement uses TRBV3-1 and TRBJ2-3, with D tentatively TRBD1 (6 bases). Sequences were obtained from blood. This TCR was recovered from a girl aged 2-10 years with multiple sclerosis. The CDR3 region has the DNA TGTGCCAGCAGCCAAGAGACAGGAAGTGGAGATACGCAGTATTTT. This translates into CASSQETGSGDTQYF.